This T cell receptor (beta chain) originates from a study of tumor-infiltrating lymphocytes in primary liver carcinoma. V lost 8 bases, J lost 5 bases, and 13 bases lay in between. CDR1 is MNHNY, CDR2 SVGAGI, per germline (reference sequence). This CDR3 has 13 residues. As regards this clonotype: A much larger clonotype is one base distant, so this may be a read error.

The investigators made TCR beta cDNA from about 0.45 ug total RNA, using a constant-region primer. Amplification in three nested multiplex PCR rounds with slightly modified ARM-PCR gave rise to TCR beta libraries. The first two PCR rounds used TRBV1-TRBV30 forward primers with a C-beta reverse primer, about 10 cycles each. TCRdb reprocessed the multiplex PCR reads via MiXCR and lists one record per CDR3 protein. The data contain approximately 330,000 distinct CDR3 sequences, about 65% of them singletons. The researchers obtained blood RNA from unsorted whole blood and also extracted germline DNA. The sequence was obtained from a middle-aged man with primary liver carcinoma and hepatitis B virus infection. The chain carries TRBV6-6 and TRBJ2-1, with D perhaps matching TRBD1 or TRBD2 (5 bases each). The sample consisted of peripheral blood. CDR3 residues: CASGQVGDNEQFF. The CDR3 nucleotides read TGTGCCAGCGGCCAGGTGGGGGACAATGAGCAGTTCTTC.